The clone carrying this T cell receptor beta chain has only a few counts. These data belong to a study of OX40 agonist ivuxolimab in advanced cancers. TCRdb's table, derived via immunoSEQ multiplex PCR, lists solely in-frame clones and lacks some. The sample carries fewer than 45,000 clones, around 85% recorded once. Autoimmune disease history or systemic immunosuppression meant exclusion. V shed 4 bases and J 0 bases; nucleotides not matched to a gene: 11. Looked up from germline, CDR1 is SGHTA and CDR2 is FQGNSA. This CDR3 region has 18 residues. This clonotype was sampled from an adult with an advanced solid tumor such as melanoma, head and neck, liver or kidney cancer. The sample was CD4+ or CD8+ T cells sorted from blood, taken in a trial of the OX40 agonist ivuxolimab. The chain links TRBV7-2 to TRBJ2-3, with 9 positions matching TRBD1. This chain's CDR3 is CASSSKDRGPSSTDTQYF. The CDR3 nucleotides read TGTGCCAGCAGCTCAAAGGACAGGGGCCCTTCTAGCACAGATACGCAGTATTTT.